The rows below give T cell receptor beta chains drawn from one sample of a study of response to subunit inactivated influenza vaccine. Via MiXCR, TCRdb re-called the RT-PCR reads, giving one row per CDR3 protein. The profile shows 300,000 to 350,000 distinct CDR3 sequences, around a fifth of them singletons. The source material was PBMCs from blood, sampled roughly 20 months after vaccination. The source is a man aged 50-75 years who received an inactivated influenza vaccine. The conserved cysteine and the conserved F or W are not part of the CDR3 here. Rows may omit the clone size; those that give it use once, few, many or a size class.

clone size | V gene | CDR3 protein
NA | TRBV30 | AWGKEVMNTEAF
few | TRBV12-3/TRBV12-4 | ASSSSLGSYT
NA | TRBV6-5 | ASSYSCQGCEQF
few | TRBV6-6 | ASSPGQGFSGNTIY
NA | TRBV6-1 | ATGLWTSQTDTQY
NA | TRBV5-5 | ASSLAQEGTDTQY
NA | TRBV5-4 | ASSSLTRTSGLFGEQF
NA | TRBV14 | ASSQDFAHRPSEKLF
few | TRBV20-1 | SARVAGRGDIQY
many | TRBV3-1 | ASSQKTGSQPQH
NA | TRBV9 | ASSVDRAGGSGANVLT
NA | TRBV2 | ASVWDLNRKTQY
NA | TRBV6-5 | ASSYWWNTEAF
NA | TRBV29-1 | SVAGRLVYEQY
few | TRBV7-9 | ASSLKTETGTQY
few | TRBV4-1 | ASSQRPGGDSPLH
few | TRBV5-1 | ASSGSLGKNTEAF
NA | TRBV9 | ASSVGDWNTEAF
NA | TRBV4-2 | ASSQDGLAPTDTQY
NA | TRBV7-2 | ASSFRGDYTEAF
few | TRBV20-1 | SARDSRTGVYEQY
few | TRBV6-2/TRBV6-3 | ASSLDTYQPQH
few | TRBV11-2 | ASSLAGGRSTEAF
few | TRBV12-3/TRBV12-4 | ASSRRTDGNTIY
many | TRBV29-1 | SVSQLYNEQF
NA | TRBV25-1 | ASSESSGTSFTDTQY
few | TRBV29-1 | SVVGTGEYNEQF